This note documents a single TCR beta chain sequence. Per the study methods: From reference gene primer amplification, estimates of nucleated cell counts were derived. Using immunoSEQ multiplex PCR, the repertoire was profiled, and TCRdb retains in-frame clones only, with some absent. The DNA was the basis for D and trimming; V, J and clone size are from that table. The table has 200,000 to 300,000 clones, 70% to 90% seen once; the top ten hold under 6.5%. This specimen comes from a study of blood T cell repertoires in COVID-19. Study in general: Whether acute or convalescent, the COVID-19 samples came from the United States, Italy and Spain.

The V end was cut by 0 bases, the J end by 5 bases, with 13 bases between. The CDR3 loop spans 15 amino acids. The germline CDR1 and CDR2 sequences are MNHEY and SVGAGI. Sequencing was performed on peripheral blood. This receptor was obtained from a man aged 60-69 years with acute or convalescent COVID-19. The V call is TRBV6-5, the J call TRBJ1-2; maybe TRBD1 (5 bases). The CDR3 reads CASSYSQGSTYGYTF. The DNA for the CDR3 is TGTGCCAGCAGTTACTCGCAGGGTTCGACTTATGGCTACACCTTC.